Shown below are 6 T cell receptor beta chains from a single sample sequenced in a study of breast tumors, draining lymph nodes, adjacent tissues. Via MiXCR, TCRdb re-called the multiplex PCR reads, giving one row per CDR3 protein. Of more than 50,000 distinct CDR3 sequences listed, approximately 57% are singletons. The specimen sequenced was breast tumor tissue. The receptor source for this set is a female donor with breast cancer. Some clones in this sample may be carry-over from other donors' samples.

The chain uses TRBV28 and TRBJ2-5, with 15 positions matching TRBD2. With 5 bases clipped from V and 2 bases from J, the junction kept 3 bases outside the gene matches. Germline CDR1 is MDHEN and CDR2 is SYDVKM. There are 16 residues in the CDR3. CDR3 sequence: CASSRGTSGGQETQYF. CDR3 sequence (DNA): TGTGCCAGCAGTAGGGGGACTAGCGGGGGGCAAGAGACCCAGTACTTC.

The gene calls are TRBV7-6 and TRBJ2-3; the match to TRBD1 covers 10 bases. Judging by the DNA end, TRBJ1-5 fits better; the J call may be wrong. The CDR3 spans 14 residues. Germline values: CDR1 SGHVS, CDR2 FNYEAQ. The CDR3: CASSSTGGTDTQHF. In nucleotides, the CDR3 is TGTGCCAGCAGCTCGACAGGGGGCACAGATACGCAGCATTTT.

The CDR3 loop is CASSSGTAQVYGYTF. The CDR3 DNA reads as TGTGCCAGTAGTTCCGGGACAGCCCAAGTGTATGGCTACACCTTC. V usage is TRBV19 and J usage is TRBJ1-2, with 7 bases identical to TRBD1. J lost 5 bases, V lost 5 bases, and 11 bases had no gene match. This CDR3 spans 15 amino acids. Germline V gene sequence: CDR1 LNHDA, CDR2 SQIVND (reference sequence).

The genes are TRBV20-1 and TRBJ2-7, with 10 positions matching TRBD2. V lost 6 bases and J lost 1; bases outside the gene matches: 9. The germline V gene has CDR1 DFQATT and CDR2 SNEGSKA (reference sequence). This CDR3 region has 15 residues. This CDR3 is CSAPRIAGGSYEQYF. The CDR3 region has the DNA TGCAGTGCCCCGAGGATAGCGGGGGGTTCCTACGAGCAGTACTTC.

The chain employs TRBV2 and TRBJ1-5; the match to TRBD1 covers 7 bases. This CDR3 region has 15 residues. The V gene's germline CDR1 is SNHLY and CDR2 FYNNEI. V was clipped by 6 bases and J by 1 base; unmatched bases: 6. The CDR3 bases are TGTGCCAGCAGAGGGGGCAGCTCGAGCAATCAGCCCCAGCATTTT. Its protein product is CASRGGSSSNQPQHF.

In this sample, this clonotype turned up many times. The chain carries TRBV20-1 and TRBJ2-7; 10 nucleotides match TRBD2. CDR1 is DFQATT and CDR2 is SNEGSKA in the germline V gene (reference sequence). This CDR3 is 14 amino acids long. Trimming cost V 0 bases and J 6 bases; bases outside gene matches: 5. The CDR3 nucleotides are TGCAGTGCTAGAGACAGCGGGGGGGCCGGCGAGCAGTACTTC. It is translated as CSARDSGGAGEQYF.